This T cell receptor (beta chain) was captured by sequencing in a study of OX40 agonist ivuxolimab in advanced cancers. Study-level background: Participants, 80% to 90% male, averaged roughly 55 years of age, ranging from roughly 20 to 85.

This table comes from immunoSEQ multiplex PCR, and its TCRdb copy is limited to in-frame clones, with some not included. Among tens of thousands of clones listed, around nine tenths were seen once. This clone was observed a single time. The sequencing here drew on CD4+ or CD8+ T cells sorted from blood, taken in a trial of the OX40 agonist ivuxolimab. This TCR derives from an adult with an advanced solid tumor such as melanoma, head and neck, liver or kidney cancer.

CDR3 nucleotide sequence: TGCGCCAGCAGCTTGGTGACAGCCGAATATGGCTACACCTTC. This encodes CASSLVTAEYGYTF. The J gene is TRBJ1-2, the V gene TRBV5-1; a weak D match, TRBD1 (5 bases). The CDR3 runs to 14 residues. Germline CDR1 reads SGHRS; CDR2 reads YFSETQ. Trimming took 0 bases from V and 5 from J, leaving 11 bases between them.